These 24 T cell receptor beta chains share one sample of origin, sequenced in a study of blood T cells in healthy people across ages. A second PCR of roughly 7 to 11 cycles used a sample-barcoded 5' primer and a J-beta primer mix. TCRdb analysed the 5' RACE reads with MiXCR anew, one entry per CDR3 protein. The sample has roughly 1,500,000 distinct CDR3 sequences, about 35% seen once; the top ten hold approximately 10%. Sequenced material: blood. The source of these receptors is a woman aged 25-40 years in good health.

This chain uses TRBV7-9 with TRBJ1-1; 10 nucleotides align to TRBD1. Germline assignment: CDR1 SEHNR and CDR2 FQNEAQ (reference sequence). Losses at the gene ends were 6 bases for V and 5 bases for J; bases not matched to a gene: 12. This CDR3 region has 16 residues. CDR3 in DNA: TGTGCCAGCAGTGATCCCGCCCGGACAGGGGGAACTGAAGCTTTCTTT. This codes for CASSDPARTGGTEAFF.

The gene calls are TRBV20-1 and TRBJ2-3; 9 nucleotides agree with TRBD2. Losses at the gene ends were 3 bases for V and 0 bases for J; bases not matched to a gene: 10. The germline CDR1 and CDR2 sequences are DFQATT and SNEGSKA (reference sequence). This CDR3 region has 17 residues. Here the CDR3 DNA reads TGCAGTGCTAGTGGTCTAGCGGGGCTATCTAGCACAGATACGCAGTATTTT. It yields the protein CSASGLAGLSSTDTQYF.

Concerning this clonotype: This may be a read error, as it is one base from a much larger clone. This chain joins TRBV4-1 and TRBJ2-3; D unclear. With 1 base removed from V and 10 bases from J, the gap between germline ends came to 9 bases. Germline V gene data show CDR1 as MGHRA and CDR2 as YSYEKL. This CDR3 comprises 12 residues. The CDR3 DNA is TGCGCCAGCAGCCAAGTTAGGGATGCGCAGTATTTT. It specifies CASSQVRDAQYF.

The gene calls are TRBV20-1 and TRBJ2-7, with 8 bases fitting TRBD2. The CDR3 totals 14 residues. Trimming cost V 6 bases and J 4 bases; bases outside gene matches: 11. Germline V CDR1 and CDR2: DFQATT, SNEGSKA (reference sequence). The CDR3 region has the DNA TGCAGTGCCTGGGCTCCGGGGGGGCTGTACGAGCAGTACTTC. This encodes CSAWAPGGLYEQYF.

This clonotype was recorded a few times. The rearrangement joins TRBV10-3 to TRBJ2-1, with TRBD2 matching 13 bases. In germline, CDR1 is ENHRY, CDR2 SYGVKD. Trimming took 7 bases from V and 5 from J; bases not matched to a gene: 5. The CDR3 has 15 amino acids. The CDR3 protein is CAIKPGLAGNNEQFF. CDR3 nucleotide sequence: TGTGCCATCAAGCCGGGACTAGCGGGAAACAATGAGCAGTTCTTC.

This rearrangement joins TRBV6-1 to TRBJ2-5; unclear D gene. CDR1 is MNHNS, CDR2 SASEGT, per germline. The CDR3 length is 14 residues. The V end lost 6 bases, the J end lost 0 bases, and 11 bases lay between the germline ends. The CDR3 here is CASRMTANQETQYF. The CDR3 DNA follows: TGTGCCAGCAGGATGACCGCGAACCAAGAGACCCAGTACTTC.

The chain has TRBV28 and TRBJ2-7, with no clear D. The CDR3 sequence is 12 residues long. V lost 9 bases, J lost 0 bases, and 9 bases lay in between. The germline V gene encodes CDR1 MDHEN and CDR2 SYDVKM. CDR3 sequence: CASRSGSYEQYF. CDR3 sequence (DNA): TGTGCCAGTAGGTCCGGCTCCTACGAGCAGTACTTC.

In its sample, this clonotype was seen a few times. The chain has TRBV5-1 and TRBJ2-7, with 9 bases identical to TRBD2. The CDR3 extends over 16 amino acids. V dropped 0 bases and J dropped 6; count of bases not matched to a gene: 10. Germline V gene lookup returns CDR1 SGHRS and CDR2 YFSETQ. DNA of the CDR3: TGCGCCAGCAGCTTGGTCACTAGCGGGCCCTTGCTCGAGCAGTACTTC. It encodes CASSLVTSGPLLEQYF.

This sequence joins TRBV9 and TRBJ2-7, with 7 bases identical to TRBD2. Germline loops: CDR1 SGDLS, CDR2 YYNGEE. This CDR3 region has 15 residues. V trimming: 4 bases; J trimming: 4 bases; junction bases outside the gene matches: 11. CDR3 region: CASSQAAGEGYEQYF. DNA of the CDR3: TGTGCCAGCAGCCAGGCGGCGGGAGAGGGGTACGAGCAGTACTTC.

This clonotype was detected a few times. V is TRBV28 and J is TRBJ2-3; TRBD1 or TRBD2 may be the D gene (6 bases each). This CDR3 spans 15 amino acids. V gave up 7 bases and J gave up 6 bases, with 20 bases separating them. From germline, CDR1 is MDHEN and CDR2 SYDVKM. The CDR3, as DNA: TGTGCCAGCACCGCACAAACCGGGGGCCGGGATACGCAGTATTTT. This gives the protein CASTAQTGGRDTQYF.

In its sample, this clonotype was seen a few times. The rearrangement links TRBV27 to TRBJ2-4; 12 positions match TRBD2. This CDR3 has 15 residues. Trimming cost V 5 bases and J 4 bases; bases outside gene matches: 3. Per germline, CDR1 MNHEY and CDR2 SMNVEV (reference sequence). In DNA, the CDR3 is TGTGCCAGCAGTCCCGGGACTAGCGGGAAAAACATTCAGTACTTC. Translation: CASSPGTSGKNIQYF.

This clonotype was found a few times. The chain couples TRBV3-1 to TRBJ1-1, with D perhaps TRBD1 (5 bases). This CDR3 has 12 amino acids. The germline V gene has CDR1 LGHDT and CDR2 YNNKEL (reference sequence). Trimming took 4 bases from V and 8 from J, leaving 11 bases between them. The CDR3 protein is CASSLTAGEAFF. The CDR3 nucleotides are TGTGCCAGCAGCCTCACCGCAGGGGAAGCTTTCTTT.

As to this clonotype: No conserved phenylalanine or tryptophan ends this CDR3, so it is likely a read error. The gene calls are TRBV20-1 and TRBJ2-1; D is undetermined. V was trimmed by 3 bases and J by 4 bases, leaving 13 bases between them. Germline assignment: CDR1 DFQATT and CDR2 SNEGSKA (reference sequence). This CDR3 has 14 amino acids. The CDR3 DNA reads TGCAGTGCTAGTGGTCTCCTTACGTACAATGAGCAGTTCGTC. This sequence encodes CSASGLLTYNEQFV.

This clonotype was seen only a few times. The V and J genes are TRBV5-6 and TRBJ2-5; D assignment may be TRBD1 or TRBD2 (5 bases each). The V and J ends lost 3 bases and 4 bases respectively, with 13 bases between them. The germline gives CDR1 SGHDT, CDR2 YYEEEE. The CDR3 is 14 residues long. The CDR3 region has the DNA TGTGCCAGCAGCTCCCCGACAGAGGGAGAGACCCAGTACTTC. Translated, it gives CASSSPTEGETQYF.

The chain employs TRBV9 and TRBJ2-1; the match to TRBD2 covers 15 bases. Germline loops: CDR1 SGDLS, CDR2 YYNGEE. The CDR3 has 17 amino acids. V lost 2 bases to trimming and J lost 9 bases; unmatched junction nucleotides: 9. CDR3 sequence (DNA): TGTGCCAGCAGCGTTCTAGGACTAGCGGGGGGGCGGCCTGAGCAGTTCTTC. Translation: CASSVLGLAGGRPEQFF.

This chain uses TRBV20-1 with TRBJ1-1; D gene uncertain. Trimming took off 6 bases at V and 1 base at J, with 15 bases between the two ends. Germline CDR1 is DFQATT and CDR2 is SNEGSKA (reference sequence). This CDR3 region has 14 residues. The CDR3 loop is CSARVSGENTEAFF. The CDR3 DNA reads as TGCAGTGCCCGAGTCAGCGGGGAGAACACTGAAGCTTTCTTT.

The gene calls are TRBV28 and TRBJ2-5; 8 positions agree with TRBD1. The length of the CDR3 is 15 residues. Per the germline V gene, CDR1 is MDHEN and CDR2 is SYDVKM. After removal of 5 bases from V and 11 bases from J, the junction contained 16 bases not matched to a gene. CDR3 loop: CASSHRQGSYNEQYF. As DNA, the CDR3 is TGTGCCAGCAGTCACAGACAGGGGTCCTACAATGAGCAGTACTTC.

The V gene is TRBV30, the J gene TRBJ2-5; maybe TRBD1 (6 bases). V lost 3 bases and J 11 bases, leaving 16 bases between the germline ends. This CDR3 spans 12 amino acids. Germline CDR1 reads GTSNPN; CDR2 reads SVGIG (reference sequence). The chain's CDR3 is CAWRQGAGEQYF. The CDR3 region has the DNA TGTGCCTGGAGACAGGGCGCGGGTGAGCAGTACTTC.

This clonotype was seen only a few times. The V and J genes are TRBV7-2 and TRBJ1-2; weak D call: TRBD1 (5 bases). Germline-derived CDR1 and CDR2 are SGHTA and FQGNSA. The ends were cut back, 2 bases at V and 4 bases at J, with 14 bases in the middle. CDR3 length equals 15 residues. CDR3 sequence: CASSLRAGNPYGYTF. CDR3 bases: TGTGCCAGCAGCTTAAGGGCAGGGAATCCCTATGGCTACACCTTC. Variable domain in full (rest from reference TRBV7-2 and TRBJ1-2): GAGVSQSPSNKVTEKGKDVELRCDPISGHTALYWYRQSLGQGLEFLIYFQGNSAPDKSGLPSDRFSAERTGGSVSTLTIQRTQQEDSAVYLCASSLRAGNPYGYTFGSGTRLTVV.

This clonotype was found a few times. The chain employs TRBV12-3 or TRBV12-4 and TRBJ2-7; the D gene is possibly TRBD2 (6 bases). V lost 4 bases, J lost 4 bases, and 14 bases lay in between. CDR3 length: 14 residues. This chain's CDR3 is CASSSRGGIYEQYF. The CDR3 DNA is TGTGCCAGCAGTTCCCGTGGGGGGATTTACGAGCAGTACTTC.

This chain joins TRBV20-1 and TRBJ2-5; 10 nucleotides line up with TRBD2. The CDR3 totals 14 residues. Trimming cost V 3 bases and J 5 bases; bases outside gene matches: 6. Per germline, CDR1 DFQATT and CDR2 SNEGSKA (reference sequence). The CDR3 sequence is CSARSGGVSETQYF. CDR3 nucleotide sequence: TGCAGTGCTAGGAGCGGGGGGGTATCGGAGACCCAGTACTTC.

This clonotype was counted a few times. The V gene is TRBV12-3 or TRBV12-4, the J gene TRBJ1-5, with D hard to call. This CDR3 has 13 residues. Trimming removed 1 base at V and 5 bases at J, with 6 bases between. The CDR3 here is CASSLEIDQPQHF. DNA for the CDR3: TGTGCCAGCAGTTTAGAGATAGATCAGCCCCAGCATTTT.

The rearrangement links TRBV4-1 to TRBJ2-5, with D possibly matching TRBD2 (6 bases). The closer fit of TRBJ2-7 to the DNA end suggests the J call may be wrong. This CDR3 contains 15 residues. Per germline, CDR1 MGHRA and CDR2 YSYEKL. CDR3 nucleotide sequence: TGCGCCAGCAGCCAAGCAGTCGGGAGAGTCTACGAGCAGTACTTC. Translated, it gives CASSQAVGRVYEQYF.

This chain connects TRBV27 to TRBJ2-1; 9 bases map to TRBD1. The CDR3 contains 14 residues. The germline V gene has CDR1 MNHEY and CDR2 SMNVEV (reference sequence). Trimming took 6 bases from V and 8 from J; bases not matched to a gene: 8. CDR3: CASRTGGASDEQFF. Written as DNA, the CDR3 is TGTGCCAGCAGAACAGGGGGCGCGTCTGATGAGCAGTTCTTC.